This T cell receptor beta chain emerged from a study of T-cell memory formation after mild COVID-19. Findings and limits, study-wide: Chiefly within CM and EM were the contracting CD4+ clones; CD8+ ones were within EMRA. There was a balanced CD4/CD8 profile in clones contracting day 15 to 85, and later expanders leaned CD4+.

This clonotype was found a few times. As yet, its antigen is unknown. Germline lookup yields CDR1 MNHEY and CDR2 SVGAGI. This CDR3 comprises 15 residues. V lost 0 bases and J 5 bases, leaving 13 bases between the germline ends. From 5'RACE with constant-segment primers came TCR alpha and TCR beta cDNA libraries that carried sample barcodes and UMIs. TCRdb fed the 5' RACE reads into MiXCR, producing one record per CDR3 protein. Among 300,000 to 400,000 distinct CDR3 sequences listed, over 10% were seen once. The chain recombines TRBV6-5 with TRBJ2-5, with D possibly TRBD1 on 5 matching bases. The specimen was PBMCs or a T cell subset sorted from them (not recorded which). This clonotype originated in a man younger than 35 who had mild COVID-19 (a few samples of this study predate the infection). Cell type and time point are not known. In DNA, the CDR3 is TGTGCCAGCAGTTACTCAGGGGCTGGGGTCGAGACCCAGTACTTC. Translated, it gives CASSYSGAGVETQYF.